This T cell receptor (beta chain) was captured in a study of blood T cell repertoires in COVID-19 (dated by TCRdb to about 2020). As for the study more broadly: Samples from collaborators originated in the United States, Italy and Spain and spanned both the acute and convalescent phases of COVID-19. The material from the prospective study consisted of cDNA or gDNA derived from T cells, B-cell-depleted T cells, or PBMCs. Deeply sampled blood TCRbeta repertoires from subjects exposed to, actively infected with, or recovered from COVID-19 were included in the dataset. The repertoires were made available in a free public database intended to serve as a resource for research on the immune response to SARS-CoV-2. Samples were obtained from the ongoing ImmuneRACE study (first 160 participants) and from about 1,300 subjects provided by 6 global collaborators. Nearly every sample came with metadata listing a de-identified subject ID, COVID-19 status, age in years and sex. Where HLA class I and class II types were available, the types were taken from metadata supplied by the sample provider, not from assay-based typing.

One collaborating source in Seattle enrolled patients while the patients were actively infected and followed the patients over time throughout the course of disease. Collaborating institutions collected whole blood in K2EDTA tubes following their own protocols. For TCRbeta analysis, collaborators shipped samples as frozen whole blood, isolated PBMCs, or DNA extracted from either of those sample types. TCRbeta CDR3 regions were amplified from genomic DNA using the immunoSEQ Assay, a bias-controlled multiplex PCR. Per the original workflow: Nucleated cell counts per sample were estimated from amplification of reference gene primers within the assay. To quantify the absolute abundance of each unique TCRbeta CDR3 rearrangement, sequence reads were collapsed and filtered. Productive Simpson clonality was computed per sample as the square root of Simpson's diversity index over productive rearrangements. Entries here come from immuneACCESS through TCRdb and include only in-frame sequences with V and J called. Some clones fail to appear in such tables; in the studies checked, an unresolved V gene covers under half of the shortfall, and the cause of the remainder is unknown. From that table come the V and J calls and clone size; the DNA was used to work out D and trimming. This sample lists hundreds of thousands of clones; approximately 88% were detected once. Jointly, the top ten make up roughly 6% of the sample.

The cysteine opens and the phenylalanine closes a CDR3 of 16 amino acids. This entry keeps only the CDR3 DNA: 48 bases, framed from base 1. V trim: 6 bases; J trim: 4 bases; unmatched bases: 12. The germline V gene gives CDR1 as KGHSH and CDR2 as LQKENI. With respect to this clone: There is no known antigen for this receptor. Base qualities are not provided; no much larger clone lies one nucleotide away.

The full study reports these points: The amount of clinical and demographic metadata varied by source and participant and was provided uncurated.

This clonotype was sampled from a woman in her thirties with COVID-19, enrolled during active disease. Recombination connected TRBV18 to TRBJ2-3, with 8 bases in between that match TRBD2. Input material: peripheral blood. The DNA sequence reads TGTGCCAGCTCCTCGGGGGGGCAGGGCCATGCAGATACGCAGTATTTT. It encodes CASSSGGQGHADTQYF.